The present T cell receptor (beta chain) was sequenced within a study of T cells in Graves' hyperthyroidism and ophthalmopathy. CDR1 and CDR2 from the germline V gene are KGHSH and LQKENI. V was cut by 5 bases and J by 0 bases, with 10 bases left in between. The length of the CDR3 is 14 residues. It was RNA transcripts that yielded the amplified TCR beta CDR3 regions. Initially, a first-round RT-PCR of the TCR CDR3 employed the HTBI primer set. TCRdb analysed the multiplex PCR reads with MiXCR anew, one entry per CDR3 protein. The profile shows approximately 500,000 distinct CDR3 sequences, around 45% of them singletons. On this clonotype: A read error is likely, as this CDR3 ends without the conserved phenylalanine or tryptophan.

The sequence derives from a young woman with Graves' hyperthyroidism. This sequence joins TRBV18 and TRBJ1-1; D gene unclear. The sample consisted of peripheral blood or thyroid tissue (not recorded which). The CDR3 sequence: CASSRLGLNTEAFC. Here the CDR3 DNA reads TGTGCCAGCTCAAGGTTGGGATTGAACACTGAAGCTTTCTGT.